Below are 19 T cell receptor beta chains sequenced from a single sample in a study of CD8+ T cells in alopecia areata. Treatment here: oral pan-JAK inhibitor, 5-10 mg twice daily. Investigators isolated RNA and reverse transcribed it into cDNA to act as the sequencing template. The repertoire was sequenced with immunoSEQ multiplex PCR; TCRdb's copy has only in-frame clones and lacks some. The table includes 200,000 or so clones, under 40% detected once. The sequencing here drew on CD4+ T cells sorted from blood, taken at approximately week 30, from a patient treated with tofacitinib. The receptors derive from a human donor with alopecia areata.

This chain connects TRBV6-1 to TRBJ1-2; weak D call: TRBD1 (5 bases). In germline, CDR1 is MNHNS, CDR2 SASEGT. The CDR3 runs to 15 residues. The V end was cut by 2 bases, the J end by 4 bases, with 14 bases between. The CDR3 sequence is CASSEWRGDLYGYTF. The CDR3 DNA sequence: TGTGCCAGCAGTGAATGGAGGGGCGACCTCTATGGCTACACCTTC.

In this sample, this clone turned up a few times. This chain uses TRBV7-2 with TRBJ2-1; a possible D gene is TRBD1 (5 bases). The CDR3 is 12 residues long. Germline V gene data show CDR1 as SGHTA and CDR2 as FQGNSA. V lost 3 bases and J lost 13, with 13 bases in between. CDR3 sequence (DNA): TGTGCCAGCAGCTTGGGGCCAGCAGGACAGTTCTTC. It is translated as CASSLGPAGQFF.

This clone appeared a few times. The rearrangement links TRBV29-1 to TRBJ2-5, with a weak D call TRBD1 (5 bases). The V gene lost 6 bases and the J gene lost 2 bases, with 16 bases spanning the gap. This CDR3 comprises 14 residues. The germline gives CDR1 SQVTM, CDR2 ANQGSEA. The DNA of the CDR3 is TGCAGCGTGGGGCTGACGGTGAAGCAAGAGACCCAGTACTTC. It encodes CSVGLTVKQETQYF.

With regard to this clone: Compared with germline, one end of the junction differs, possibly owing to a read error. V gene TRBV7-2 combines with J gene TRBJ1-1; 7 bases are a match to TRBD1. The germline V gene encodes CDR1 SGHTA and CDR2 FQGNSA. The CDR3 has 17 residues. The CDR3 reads CASSLLRLAGGNPEAFF. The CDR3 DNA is TGTGCCAGCAGCTTATTAAGGTTGGCAGGGGGGAACCCTGAAGCTTTCTTT.

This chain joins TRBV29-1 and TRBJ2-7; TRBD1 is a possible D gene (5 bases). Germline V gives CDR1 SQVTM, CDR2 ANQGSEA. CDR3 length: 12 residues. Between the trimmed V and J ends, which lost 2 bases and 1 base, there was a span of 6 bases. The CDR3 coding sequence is TGCAGCGTTGAAACAGGTTCCTACGAGCAGTACTTC. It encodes CSVETGSYEQYF.

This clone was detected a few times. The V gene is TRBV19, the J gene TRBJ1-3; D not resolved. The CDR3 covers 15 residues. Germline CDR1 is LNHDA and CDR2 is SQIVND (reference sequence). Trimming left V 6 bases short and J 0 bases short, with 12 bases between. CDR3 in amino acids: CASRVLPGSGNTIYF. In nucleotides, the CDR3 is TGTGCCAGTAGGGTCTTGCCCGGCTCTGGAAACACCATATATTTT.

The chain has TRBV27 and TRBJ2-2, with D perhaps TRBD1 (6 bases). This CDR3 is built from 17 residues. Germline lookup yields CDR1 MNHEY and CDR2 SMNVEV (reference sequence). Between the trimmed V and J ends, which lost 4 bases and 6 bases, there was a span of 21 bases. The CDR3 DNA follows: TGTGCCAGCAGTTCGAAACTGAAACAGGGCTCTGCCGGGGAGCTGTTTTTT. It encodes CASSSKLKQGSAGELFF.

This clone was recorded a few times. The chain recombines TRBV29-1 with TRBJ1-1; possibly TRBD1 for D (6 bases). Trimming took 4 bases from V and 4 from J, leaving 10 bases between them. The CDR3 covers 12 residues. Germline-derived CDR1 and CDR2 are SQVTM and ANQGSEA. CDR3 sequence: CSVALTGTEAFF. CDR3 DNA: TGCAGCGTTGCCCTGACAGGCACTGAAGCTTTCTTT.

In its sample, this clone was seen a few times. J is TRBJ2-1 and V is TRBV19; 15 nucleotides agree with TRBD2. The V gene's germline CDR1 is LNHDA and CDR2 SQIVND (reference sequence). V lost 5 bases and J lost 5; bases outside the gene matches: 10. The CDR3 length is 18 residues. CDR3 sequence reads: CASSPHPGLAGGNNEQFF. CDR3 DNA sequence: TGTGCCAGTAGTCCTCACCCGGGACTAGCGGGGGGAAACAATGAGCAGTTCTTC.

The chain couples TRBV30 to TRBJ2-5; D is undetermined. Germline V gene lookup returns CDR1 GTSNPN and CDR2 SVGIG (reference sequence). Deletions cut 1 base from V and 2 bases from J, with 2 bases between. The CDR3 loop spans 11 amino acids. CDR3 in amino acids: CAWSEQETQYF. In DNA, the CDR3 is TGTGCCTGGAGTGAGCAAGAGACCCAGTACTTC. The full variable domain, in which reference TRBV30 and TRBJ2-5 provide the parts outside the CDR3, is SQTIHQWPATLVQPVGSPLSLECTVEGTSNPNLYWYRQAAGRGLQLLFYSVGIGQISSEVPQNLSASRPQDRQFILSSKKLLLSDSGFYLCAWSEQETQYFGPGTRLLVL.

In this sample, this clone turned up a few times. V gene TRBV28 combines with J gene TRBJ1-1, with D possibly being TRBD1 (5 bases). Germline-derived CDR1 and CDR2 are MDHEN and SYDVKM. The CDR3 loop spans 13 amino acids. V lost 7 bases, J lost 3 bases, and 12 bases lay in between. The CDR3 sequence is CASTPTVYTEAFF. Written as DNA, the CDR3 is TGTGCCAGCACCCCGACAGTTTACACTGAAGCTTTCTTT.

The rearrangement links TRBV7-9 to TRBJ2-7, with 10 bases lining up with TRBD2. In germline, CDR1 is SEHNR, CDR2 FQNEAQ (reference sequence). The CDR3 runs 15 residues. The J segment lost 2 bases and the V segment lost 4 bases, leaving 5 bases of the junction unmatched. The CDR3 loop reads CASSSTGLAAYEQYF. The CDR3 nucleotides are TGTGCCAGCAGCTCAACCGGACTAGCGGCCTACGAGCAGTACTTC.

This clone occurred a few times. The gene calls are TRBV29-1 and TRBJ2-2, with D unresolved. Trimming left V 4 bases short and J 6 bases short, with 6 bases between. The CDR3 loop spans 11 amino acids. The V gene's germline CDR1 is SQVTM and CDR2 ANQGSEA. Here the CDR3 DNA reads TGCAGCGTTGGGGGTGCCGGGGAGCTGTTTTTT. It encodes CSVGGAGELFF.

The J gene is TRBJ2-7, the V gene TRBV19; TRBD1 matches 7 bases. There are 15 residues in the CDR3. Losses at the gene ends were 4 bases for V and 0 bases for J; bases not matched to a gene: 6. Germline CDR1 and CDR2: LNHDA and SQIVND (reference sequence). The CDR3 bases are TGTGCCAGTAGTACCCGACAGGGTATCTCCTACGAGCAGTACTTC. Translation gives CASSTRQGISYEQYF.

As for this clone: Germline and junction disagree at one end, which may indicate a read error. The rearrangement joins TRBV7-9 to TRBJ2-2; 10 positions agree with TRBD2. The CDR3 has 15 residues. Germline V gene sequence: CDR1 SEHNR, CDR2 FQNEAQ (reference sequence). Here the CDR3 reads CASSNSGRNAGELFF. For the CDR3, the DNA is TGTGCCAGCAGTAATAGCGGGAGGAACGCCGGGGAGCTGTTTTTT. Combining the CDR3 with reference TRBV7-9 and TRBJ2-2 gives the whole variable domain DTGVSQNPRHKITKRGQNVTFRCDPISEHNRLYWYRQTLGQGPEFLTYFQNEAQLEKSRLLSDRFSAERPKGSFSTLEIQRTEQGDSAMYLCASSNSGRNAGELFFGEGSRLTVL.

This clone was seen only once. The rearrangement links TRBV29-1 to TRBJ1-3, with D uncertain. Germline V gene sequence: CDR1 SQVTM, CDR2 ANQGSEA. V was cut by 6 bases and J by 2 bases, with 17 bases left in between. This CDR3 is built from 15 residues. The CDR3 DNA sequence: TGCAGCGTACCCTCCGGGGTTACGCCTGGAAACACCATATATTTT. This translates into CSVPSGVTPGNTIYF.

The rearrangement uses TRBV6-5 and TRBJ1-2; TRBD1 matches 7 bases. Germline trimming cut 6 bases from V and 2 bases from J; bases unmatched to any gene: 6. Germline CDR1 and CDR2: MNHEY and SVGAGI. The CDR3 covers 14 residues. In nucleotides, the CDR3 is TGTGCCAGCAGCACTCCACAGGGGAACTATGGCTACACCTTC. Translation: CASSTPQGNYGYTF.

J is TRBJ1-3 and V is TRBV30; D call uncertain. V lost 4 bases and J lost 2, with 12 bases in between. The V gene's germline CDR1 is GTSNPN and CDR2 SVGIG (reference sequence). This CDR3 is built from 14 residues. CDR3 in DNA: TGTGCCTGGAATACCGGGTCTGCTGGAAACACCATATATTTT. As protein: CAWNTGSAGNTIYF.

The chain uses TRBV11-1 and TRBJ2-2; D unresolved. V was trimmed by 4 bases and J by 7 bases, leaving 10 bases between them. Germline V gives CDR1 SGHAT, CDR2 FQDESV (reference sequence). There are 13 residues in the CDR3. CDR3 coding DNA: TGTGCCAGCAGCTCCAACCTGGGCGGGGAGCTGTTTTTT. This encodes CASSSNLGGELFF.